Detailed here is one T cell receptor beta chain. Its specificity is unknown. The V and J ends lost 3 bases and 4 bases respectively, with 12 bases between them. This CDR3 region has 13 residues. From germline, CDR1 is GTSNPN and CDR2 SVGIG (reference sequence). These data come from a study of PD-1 blockade in classical Hodgkin lymphoma. About the study: It was nivolumab at 3 mg/kg, given intravenously every 2 weeks, that patients received.

Each of the patients experienced relapse following autologous stem cell transplantation, and their brentuximab vedotin exposure differed. Study results and limitations: Baseline TCR diversity was reportedly lower in newly diagnosed patients than in healthy donors. It was reported as lower still in relapsed/refractory patients. With CD4+ cells, TCR diversity rose significantly by C4D1, but not with CD8+ cells.

The protocol was immunoSEQ multiplex PCR, while the TCRdb copy is restricted to in-frame clones and leaves out a portion. The sample comprises more than 60,000 clones, roughly nine tenths of which are singletons, and more than 7.5% rests with the top ten. This TCR derives from a human donor with classical Hodgkin lymphoma. The V gene is TRBV30, the J gene TRBJ2-5; D is tentatively TRBD1 or TRBD2 (5 bases each). The sequences come from peripheral blood mononuclear cells (PBMCs), collected at baseline. CDR3 region: CAWRGVGLETQYF. The CDR3 DNA follows: TGTGCCTGGAGGGGGGTTGGGCTAGAGACCCAGTACTTC.